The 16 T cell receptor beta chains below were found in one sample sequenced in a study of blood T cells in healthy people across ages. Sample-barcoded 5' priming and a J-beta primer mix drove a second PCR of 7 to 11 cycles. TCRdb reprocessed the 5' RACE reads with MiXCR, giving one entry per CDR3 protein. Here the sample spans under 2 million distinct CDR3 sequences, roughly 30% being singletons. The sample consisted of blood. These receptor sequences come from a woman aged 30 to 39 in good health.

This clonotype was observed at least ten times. CDR3 protein: CSVRWTLPLGSTDTQYF. The DNA of the CDR3 is TGCAGCGTCCGTTGGACGCTCCCACTAGGAAGCACAGATACGCAGTATTTT. The chain links TRBV29-1 to TRBJ2-3; D is perhaps TRBD2 (5 bases). This CDR3 has 17 residues. V dropped 6 bases and J dropped 0 bases, with 22 bases sitting between them. Germline V gene sequence: CDR1 SQVTM, CDR2 ANQGSEA.

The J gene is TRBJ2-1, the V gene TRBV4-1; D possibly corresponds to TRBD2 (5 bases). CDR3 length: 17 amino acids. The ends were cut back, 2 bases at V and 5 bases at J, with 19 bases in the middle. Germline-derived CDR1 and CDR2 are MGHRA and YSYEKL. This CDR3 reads CASSQRPSGSADNEQFF. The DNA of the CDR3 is TGCGCCAGCAGCCAAAGGCCCAGCGGAAGCGCCGACAATGAGCAGTTCTTC.

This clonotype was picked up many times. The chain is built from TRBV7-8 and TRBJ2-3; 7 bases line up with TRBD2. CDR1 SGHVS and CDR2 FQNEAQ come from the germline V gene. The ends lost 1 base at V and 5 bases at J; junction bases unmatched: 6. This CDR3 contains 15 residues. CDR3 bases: TGTGCCAGCAGCTTAGTCGCGGGAGCGGTAGATACGCAGTATTTT. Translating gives CASSLVAGAVDTQYF.

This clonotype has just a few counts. CDR3 nucleotides: TGTGCCAGCAGCCAAGTTCTCACGGAGACCACCTGGGAAGATACGCAGTATTTT. Encoded protein: CASSQVLTETTWEDTQYF. The chain carries TRBV3-1 and TRBJ2-3; unclear D gene. Germline V lookup: CDR1 LGHDT, CDR2 YNNKEL (reference sequence). V lost 1 base and J 5 bases, leaving 22 bases between the germline ends. The CDR3 loop spans 18 amino acids.

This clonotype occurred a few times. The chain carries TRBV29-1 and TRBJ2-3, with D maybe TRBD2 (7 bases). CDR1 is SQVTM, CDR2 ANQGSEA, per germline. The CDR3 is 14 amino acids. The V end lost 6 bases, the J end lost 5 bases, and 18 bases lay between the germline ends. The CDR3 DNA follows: TGCAGCGTGACGGGGGGCATAATAGGAGATACGCAGTATTTT. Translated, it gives CSVTGGIIGDTQYF.

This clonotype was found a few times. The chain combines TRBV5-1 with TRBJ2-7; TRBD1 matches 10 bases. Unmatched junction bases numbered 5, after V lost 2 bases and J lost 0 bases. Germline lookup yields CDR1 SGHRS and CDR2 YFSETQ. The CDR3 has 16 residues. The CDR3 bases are TGCGCCAGCAGCTTCTCCGGACAGGGGGACTCCTACGAGCAGTACTTC. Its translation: CASSFSGQGDSYEQYF.

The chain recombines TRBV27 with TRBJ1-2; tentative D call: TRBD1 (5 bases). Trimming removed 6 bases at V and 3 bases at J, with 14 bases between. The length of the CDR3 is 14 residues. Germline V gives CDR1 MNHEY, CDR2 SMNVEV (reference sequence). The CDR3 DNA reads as TGTGCCAGCAGCCGAAGGGACGCCGACTATGGCTACACCTTC. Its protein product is CASSRRDADYGYTF.

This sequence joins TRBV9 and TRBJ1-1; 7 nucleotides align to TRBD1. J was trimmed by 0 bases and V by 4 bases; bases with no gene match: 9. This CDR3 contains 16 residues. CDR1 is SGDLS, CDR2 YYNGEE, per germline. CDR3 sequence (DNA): TGTGCCAGCAGCCATGGAGGGGGCGGGATGAACACTGAAGCTTTCTTT. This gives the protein CASSHGGGGMNTEAFF.

Written as DNA, the CDR3 is TGTGCCAGCAGCCAAGGCGGCCAAAACATTCAGTACTTC. It specifies CASSQGGQNIQYF. The chain joins TRBV14 to TRBJ2-4; D call uncertain. V shed 1 base and J shed 5 bases, with 6 bases lying between them. The CDR3 contains 13 residues. Germline V gives CDR1 SGHDN, CDR2 FVKESK.

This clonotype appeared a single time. The CDR3: CASSQMSGYTF. CDR3 sequence (DNA): TGTGCCAGCAGCCAGATGAGCGGCTACACCTTC. V usage is TRBV3-1 and J usage is TRBJ1-2; D gene ambiguous. CDR3 length equals 11 residues. The germline V and J ends were trimmed by 3 bases and 8 bases, with 7 bases remaining between them. CDR1 is LGHDT and CDR2 is YNNKEL in the germline V gene (reference sequence).

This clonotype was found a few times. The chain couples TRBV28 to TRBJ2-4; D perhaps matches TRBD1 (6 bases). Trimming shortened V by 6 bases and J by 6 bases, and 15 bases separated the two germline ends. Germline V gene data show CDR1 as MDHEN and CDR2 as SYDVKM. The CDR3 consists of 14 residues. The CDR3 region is CASSRRTVRNIQYF. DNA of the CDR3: TGTGCCAGCAGCCGTCGGACAGTTCGAAACATTCAGTACTTC.

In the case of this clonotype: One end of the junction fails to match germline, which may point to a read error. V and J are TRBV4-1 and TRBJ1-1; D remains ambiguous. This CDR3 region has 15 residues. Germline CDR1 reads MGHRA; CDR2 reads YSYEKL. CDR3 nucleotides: TGCGTCAGCAGCCAAGATTTCGCTGGGGAGACTGAAGCTTTCTTT. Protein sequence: CVSSQDFAGETEAFF.

The CDR3 sequence is CASSYTSAPENGYTF. The CDR3 coding sequence is TGTGCCAGCAGTTACACTTCCGCGCCGGAGAATGGCTACACCTTC. The chain carries TRBV6-6 and TRBJ1-2, with no clear D. The germline gives CDR1 MNHNY, CDR2 SVGAGI (reference sequence). The CDR3 loop spans 15 amino acids. Deletions cut 2 bases from V and 6 bases from J, with 16 bases between.

The chain's CDR3 is CSARALAYTDTQYF. The CDR3 nucleotides are TGCAGTGCTAGAGCCCTAGCGTACACAGATACGCAGTATTTT. The J gene is TRBJ2-3, the V gene TRBV20-1; D might be TRBD2 (6 bases). This CDR3 is built from 14 residues. V was pared by 1 base and J by 2 bases, with 10 bases between. The germline gives CDR1 DFQATT, CDR2 SNEGSKA (reference sequence).

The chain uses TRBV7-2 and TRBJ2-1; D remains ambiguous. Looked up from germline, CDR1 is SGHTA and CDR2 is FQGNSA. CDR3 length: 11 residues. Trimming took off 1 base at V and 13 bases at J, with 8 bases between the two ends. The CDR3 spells CASSLGSIQFF. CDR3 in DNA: TGTGCCAGCAGCTTAGGTTCCATACAGTTCTTC.

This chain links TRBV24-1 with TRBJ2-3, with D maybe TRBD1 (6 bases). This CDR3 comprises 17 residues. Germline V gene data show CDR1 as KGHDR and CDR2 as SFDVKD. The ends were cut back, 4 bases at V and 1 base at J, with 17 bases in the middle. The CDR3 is CATSERTGLKGTDTQYF. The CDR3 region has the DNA TGTGCCACCAGTGAACGAACAGGGCTTAAGGGCACAGATACGCAGTATTTT.